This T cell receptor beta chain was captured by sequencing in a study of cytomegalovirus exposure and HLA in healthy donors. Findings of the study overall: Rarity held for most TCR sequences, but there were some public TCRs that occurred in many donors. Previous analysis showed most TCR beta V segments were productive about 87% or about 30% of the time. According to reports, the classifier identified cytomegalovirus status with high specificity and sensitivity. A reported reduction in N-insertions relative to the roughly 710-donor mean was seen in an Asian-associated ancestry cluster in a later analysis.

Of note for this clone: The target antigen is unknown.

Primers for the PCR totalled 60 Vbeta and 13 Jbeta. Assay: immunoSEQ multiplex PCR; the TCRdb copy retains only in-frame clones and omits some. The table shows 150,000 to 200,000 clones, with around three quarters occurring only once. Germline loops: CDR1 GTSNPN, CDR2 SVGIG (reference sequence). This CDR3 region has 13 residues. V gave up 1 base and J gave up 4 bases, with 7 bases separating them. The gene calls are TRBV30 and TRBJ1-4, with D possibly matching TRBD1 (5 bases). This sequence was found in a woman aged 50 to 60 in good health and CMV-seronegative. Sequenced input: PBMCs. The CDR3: CAWSGTSNEKLFF. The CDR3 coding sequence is TGTGCCTGGAGTGGGACAAGTAATGAAAAACTGTTTTTT.